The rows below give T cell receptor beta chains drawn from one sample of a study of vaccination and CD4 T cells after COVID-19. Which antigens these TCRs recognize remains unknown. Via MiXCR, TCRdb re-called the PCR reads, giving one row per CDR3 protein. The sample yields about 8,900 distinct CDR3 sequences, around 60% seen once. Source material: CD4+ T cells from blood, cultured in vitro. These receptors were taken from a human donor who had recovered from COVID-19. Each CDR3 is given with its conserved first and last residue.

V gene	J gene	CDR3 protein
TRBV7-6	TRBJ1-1	CASRNGVNTEAFF
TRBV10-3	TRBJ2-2	CAISGTGSVGELFF
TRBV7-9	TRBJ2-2	CASSIMERSGGLFF
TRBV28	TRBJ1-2	CASVNRDTSGFRGYTF
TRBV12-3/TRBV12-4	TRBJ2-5	CASSLRGSGRAGETQYF
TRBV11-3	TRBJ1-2	CASSLSTGQGTDGYTF
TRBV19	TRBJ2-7	CASSISGTSGRTPYEQYF
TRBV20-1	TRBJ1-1	CSARLSGHLNTEAFF
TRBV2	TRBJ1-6	CASCLRGTTSSPLHF
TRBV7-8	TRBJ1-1	CASSLSTGGGSEAFF
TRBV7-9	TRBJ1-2	CASSLGALGPPYGYTF
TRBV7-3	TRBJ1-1	CASSQGRMNTEAFF
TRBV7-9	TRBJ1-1	CASSSRTGNTEAFF
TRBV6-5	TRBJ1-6	CASSYTGQGASPLHF
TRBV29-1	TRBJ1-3	CSVDGGYGNTIYF
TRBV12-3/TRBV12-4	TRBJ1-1	CASSAKTGTEAFF